This T cell receptor beta chain stems from a study of blood T cell repertoires in COVID-19. Study at large: Both acute and convalescent COVID-19 samples were obtained from the United States, Italy and Spain.

This CDR3 has 17 residues. V dropped 6 bases and J dropped 3; count of bases not matched to a gene: 10. CDR1 is SGHRS, CDR2 YFSETQ, per germline. The table came from immunoSEQ multiplex PCR; TCRdb's copy has only in-frame clones and leaves some out. The table has 150,000 to 200,000 clones, around 90% seen once. This chain uses TRBV5-1 with TRBJ2-6; 9 bases line up with TRBD1. This sequence was found in a human donor in a cohort sampled during active COVID-19. Sequences were obtained from peripheral blood. CDR3 in DNA: TGCGCCAGCAACCACCGGGACAGGGCTTTTGGGGCCAACGTCCTGACTTTC. Translating it yields CASNHRDRAFGANVLTF.